This T cell receptor beta chain emerged from a study of shared clonotypes between healthy human individuals (dated by TCRdb to 2018 to 2021). As for the study more broadly: The cohort included three men and two women between 18 and 49 years of age. Per donor, three plates each were used for CD4 naive and CD4 memory, two for CD8 naive, and one for CD8 memory. The study deeply sequenced blood TCR repertoires of five healthy adults to estimate repertoire size and the extent of clonotype sharing between individuals. To increase sequencing depth and limit assay-specific biases, TCR repertoire library preparation and sequencing were carried out by different laboratories using diverse techniques. Leukapheresis yielded between about 0.9 and 9 billion PBMCs per donor.

Summary of the overall study and its limitations: Sampling was limited to blood, and TCR repertoires in tissue likely differ from TCR repertoires in blood. Sharing across several donors was observed for approximately 5% of naive CD4, 3.5% of naive CD8, roughly 2.4% of memory CD4, and around 0.4% of memory CD8 clonotypes. Estimated clonotype richness was generally larger for naive than for memory subsets. Based on pairwise subsampling, the degree of clonotype sharing among donors was expected to be affected by sequencing depth. The genetic and exposure-history diversity represented was limited by the small number of donors. Incomplete sequencing was indicated by rarefaction of sorted-subset datasets, despite the large sequencing depth. Compared with non-shared clonotypes, the clonotypes found in all four sorted-subset donors had higher generation probabilities.

Turning to this clone: Its antigen is currently not known. Within one base of it there is no much larger clone, and no base qualities were kept.

Using the deep immunoSEQ assay, multiplex PCR amplified TCR CDR3 regions from genomic DNA. Extracted genomic DNA from each cell subset was spread evenly across all wells of several immunoSEQ 96-well plates, with each plate serving as a replicate. For sorted subsets, each replicate PCR was loaded with approximately 190 ng genomic DNA, equivalent to some 31,000 T cell genomes. Purified libraries were quantified with a Qubit 3.0 fluorometer, sized on a Bioanalyzer 2100, and re-quantified with the KAPA Library Quantification kit. Every immunoSEQ 96-well plate was sequenced on a dedicated single-read 150-cycle Illumina NextSeq 550 flow cell. The original pipeline was this. Because only junctional sequences without quality scores were contained in the immunoSEQ output, filtering matching that applied to full-length reads could not be performed. Sequences were annotated with PyIR, a Python wrapper for IgBLAST v1.9, and V/J genes and CDR3 were assigned using IMGT germline references. Reads were filtered out if the reads had weak V/J assignments (E-value above 1e-6), no CDR3, stop codons, out-of-frame junctions, or ambiguous translated residues. V3J clonotypes were defined by identical inferred V gene, J gene, and CDR3 amino acid sequence. To compute the percentage overlap between repertoires, the number of shared unique clonotypes was divided by the size of the smaller repertoire. Repertoire richness was assessed with RTK rarefaction, the Chao1 estimator, and Recon v2.1 estimates of unobserved clonotypes. Generation probabilities for all TCRbeta clonotypes obtained by the gDNA method from a handful of donors were computed using OLGA. What TCRdb holds here is the immuneACCESS table cut down to in-frame rearrangements. Part of the clones is not present; checked against another copy, under half of the missing clones reflect an unresolved V gene, and the others are unexplained. V and J calls and clone size are copied from that table; D and trimming were computed from the DNA. In this sample the table shows about 1.5 million clones, 95% to 99% of which occur a single time. The top ten constitute approximately 0.45% of the sample.

The germline V gene provides CDR1 SGDLS and CDR2 YYNGEE. From V the trimming removes 3 bases and from J it removes 9 bases, while the gene matches leave 16 bases of the junction unaccounted for. The CDR3 runs 17 residues from the cysteine to the phenylalanine. Only the CDR3 part of the read is kept: 51 bases, read in frame from the first base. Donors were healthy HIV-negative adults with no recently reported acute infections or vaccinations. All donors were Caucasian adults living in Nashville, Tennessee, USA. CD4+ T cells were enriched by magnetic negative selection, after which naive cells were positively selected on CD45RA and the negative fraction was taken as the memory subset. Blood was obtained by leukapheresis, after which PBMCs were separated by Ficoll-Histopaque density gradient centrifugation and cryopreserved in liquid nitrogen vapor phase. Purity and quantity of every magnetically sorted T cell population were checked by analytical flow cytometry. From each sorted fraction, genomic DNA was isolated and quantified by UV absorbance on a Nanodrop 2000c.

The chain is assembled from TRBV9 and TRBJ2-1; TRBD2 agrees with 9 junctional bases. Sequenced sample: naive CD4+ T cells sorted from blood. The intended sense of this specimen's cell subset or site label: CD45RA+ positively selected. The clonotype was recovered from a man aged 30-40 years in good health. The DNA sequence follows: TGTGCCAGCAGCGAGGGGGCTAGCGGGAACCTATTAAGTGAGCAGTTCTTC. It translates to CASSEGASGNLLSEQFF.